The text below deals with one T cell receptor beta chain. Its antigen is as yet unknown. This record belongs to a study of cytomegalovirus exposure and HLA in healthy donors. Study-wide context: Across 350 to 400 genotyped donors, 65% to 90% landed in the Caucasian-associated ancestry cluster. Broader study findings: In vitro experiments confirmed that three CMV-associated chains were specific for CMV antigens. HLA alleles were associated with 17,000 or so TCR beta sequences in a later analysis at 0.05 false discovery rate. The presence/absence work took it that sequencing depth was about the same across donors.

This PCR relied on a set of 60 Vbeta primers and 13 Jbeta primers. Data came from immunoSEQ multiplex PCR; TCRdb stores just in-frame clones and leaves some out. Here the sample spans about 260,000 clones, 84% being singletons. The CDR3 runs 14 residues. Germline CDR1 is SQVTM and CDR2 is ANQGSEA. The ends lost 5 bases at V and 5 bases at J; junction bases unmatched: 6. Sequencing was performed on PBMCs. V usage is TRBV29-1 and J usage is TRBJ2-7; 13 nucleotides match TRBD2. The TCR comes from a woman in her thirties or forties in good health and CMV-seropositive. The CDR3 sequence: CSVRTSGSIHEQYF. The CDR3 DNA reads TGCAGCGTTAGGACTAGCGGGAGCATCCACGAGCAGTACTTC.